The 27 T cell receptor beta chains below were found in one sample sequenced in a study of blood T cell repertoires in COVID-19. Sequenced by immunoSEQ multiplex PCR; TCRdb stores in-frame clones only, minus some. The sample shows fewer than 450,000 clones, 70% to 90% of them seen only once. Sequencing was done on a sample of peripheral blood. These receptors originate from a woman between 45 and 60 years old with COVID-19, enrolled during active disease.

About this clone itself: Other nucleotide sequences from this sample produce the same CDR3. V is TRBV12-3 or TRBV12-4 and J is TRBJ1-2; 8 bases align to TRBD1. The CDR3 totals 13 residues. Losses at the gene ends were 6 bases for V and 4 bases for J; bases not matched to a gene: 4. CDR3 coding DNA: TGTGCCAGCAGCCTGGGACAGGCCTATGGCTACACCTTC. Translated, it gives CASSLGQAYGYTF.

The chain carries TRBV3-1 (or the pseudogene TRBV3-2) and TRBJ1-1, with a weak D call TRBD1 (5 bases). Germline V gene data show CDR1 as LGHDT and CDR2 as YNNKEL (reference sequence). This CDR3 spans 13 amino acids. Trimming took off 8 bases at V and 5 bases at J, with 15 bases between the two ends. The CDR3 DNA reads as TGTGCCAGCGTTCATGGGGGGGGTACTGAAGCTTTCTTT. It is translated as CASVHGGGTEAFF.

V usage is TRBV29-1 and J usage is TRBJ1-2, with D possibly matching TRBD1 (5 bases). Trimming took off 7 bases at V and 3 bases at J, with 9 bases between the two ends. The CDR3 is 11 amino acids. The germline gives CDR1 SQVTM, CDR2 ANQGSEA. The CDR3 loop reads CSAGGYYGYTF. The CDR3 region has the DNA TGCAGCGCCGGGGGATACTATGGCTACACCTTC.

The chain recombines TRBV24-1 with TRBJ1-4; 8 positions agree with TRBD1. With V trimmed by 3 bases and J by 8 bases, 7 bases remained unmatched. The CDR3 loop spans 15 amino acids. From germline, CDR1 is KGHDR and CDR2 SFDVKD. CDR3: CATSDPNRGKEKLFF. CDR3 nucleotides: TGTGCCACCAGTGATCCTAACAGGGGGAAGGAAAAACTGTTTTTT.

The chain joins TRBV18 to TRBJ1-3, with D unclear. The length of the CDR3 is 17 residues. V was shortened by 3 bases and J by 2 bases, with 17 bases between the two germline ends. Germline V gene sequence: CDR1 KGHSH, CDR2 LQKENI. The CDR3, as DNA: TGTGCCAGCTCACCTTCGAGGCCGCGCTACCCTGGAAACACCATATATTTT. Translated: CASSPSRPRYPGNTIYF.

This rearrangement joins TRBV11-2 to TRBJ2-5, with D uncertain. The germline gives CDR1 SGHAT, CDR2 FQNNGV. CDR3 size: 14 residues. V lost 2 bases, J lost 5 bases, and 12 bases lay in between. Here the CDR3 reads CASSLPWQLETQYF. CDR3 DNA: TGTGCCAGCAGCTTACCATGGCAGTTGGAGACCCAGTACTTC.

CDR3 sequence: CASSPSLAAPGNTIYF. For the CDR3, the DNA is TGTGCCAGCAGCCCTTCCCTGGCGGCTCCTGGAAACACCATATATTTT. The gene calls are TRBV11-2 and TRBJ1-3, with D unclear. The CDR3 has 16 residues. CDR1 and CDR2 from the germline V gene are SGHAT and FQNNGV. Trimming removed 5 bases at V and 2 bases at J, with 16 bases between.

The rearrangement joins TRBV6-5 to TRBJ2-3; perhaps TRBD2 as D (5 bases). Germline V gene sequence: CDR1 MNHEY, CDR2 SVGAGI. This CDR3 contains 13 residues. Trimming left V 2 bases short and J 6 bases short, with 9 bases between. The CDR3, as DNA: TGTGCCAGCAGTTACGTGCCTAGCGATACGCAGTATTTT. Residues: CASSYVPSDTQYF.

The CDR3 coding sequence is TGTGCCAGCAGGCCAAGGGGGTATGCCAAAAACATTCAGTACTTC. It codes for CASRPRGYAKNIQYF. The rearrangement joins TRBV2 to TRBJ2-4; maybe TRBD1 (6 bases). V lost 6 bases and J 1 base, leaving 13 bases between the germline ends. Germline-derived CDR1 and CDR2 are SNHLY and FYNNEI. The CDR3 is 15 residues long.

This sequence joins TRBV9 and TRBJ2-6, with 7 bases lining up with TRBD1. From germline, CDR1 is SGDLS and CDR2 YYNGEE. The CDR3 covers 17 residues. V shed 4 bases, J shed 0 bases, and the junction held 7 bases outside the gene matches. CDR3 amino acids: CASSLDRSSSGANVLTF. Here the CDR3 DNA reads TGTGCCAGCAGCTTGGACAGGTCAAGCTCTGGGGCCAACGTCCTGACTTTC.

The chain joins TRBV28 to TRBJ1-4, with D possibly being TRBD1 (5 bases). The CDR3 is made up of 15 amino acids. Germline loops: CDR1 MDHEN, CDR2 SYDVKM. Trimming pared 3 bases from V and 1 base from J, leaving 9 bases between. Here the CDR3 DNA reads TGTGCCAGCAGTTTGGCCAGGGTAACTAATGAAAAACTGTTTTTT. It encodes CASSLARVTNEKLFF.

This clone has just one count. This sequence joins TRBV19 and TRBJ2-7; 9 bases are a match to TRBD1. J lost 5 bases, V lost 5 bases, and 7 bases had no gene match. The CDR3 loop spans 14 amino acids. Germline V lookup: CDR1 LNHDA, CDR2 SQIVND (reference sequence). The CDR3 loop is CASSRRDREDEQYF. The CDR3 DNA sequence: TGTGCCAGTAGTCGTCGGGACAGGGAAGACGAGCAGTACTTC.

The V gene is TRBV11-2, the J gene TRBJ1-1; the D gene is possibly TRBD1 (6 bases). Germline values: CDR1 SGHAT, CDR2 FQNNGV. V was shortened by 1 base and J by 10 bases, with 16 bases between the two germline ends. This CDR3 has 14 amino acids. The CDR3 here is CASSLGYRVIGAFF. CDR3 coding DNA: TGTGCCAGCAGCTTAGGGTACAGGGTAATTGGAGCTTTCTTT.

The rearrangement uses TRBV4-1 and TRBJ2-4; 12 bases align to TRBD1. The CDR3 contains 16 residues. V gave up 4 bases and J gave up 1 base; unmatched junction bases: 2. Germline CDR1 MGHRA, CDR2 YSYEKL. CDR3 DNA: TGCGCCAGCAGCCGGGGACAGGGGGCGGCCAAAAACATTCAGTACTTC. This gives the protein CASSRGQGAAKNIQYF.

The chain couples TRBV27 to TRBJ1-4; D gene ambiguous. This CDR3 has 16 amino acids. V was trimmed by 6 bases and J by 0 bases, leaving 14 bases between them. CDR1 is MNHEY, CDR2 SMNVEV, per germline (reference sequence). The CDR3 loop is CASSLHPVSTNEKLFF. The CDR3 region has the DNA TGTGCCAGCAGCCTCCACCCGGTTTCAACTAATGAAAAACTGTTTTTT.

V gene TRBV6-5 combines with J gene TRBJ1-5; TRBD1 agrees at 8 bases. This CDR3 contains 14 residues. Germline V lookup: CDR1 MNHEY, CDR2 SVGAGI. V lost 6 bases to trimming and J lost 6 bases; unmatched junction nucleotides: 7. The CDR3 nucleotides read TGTGCCAGCAGGAGAGAGACAGGGGTTCAGCCCCAGCATTTT. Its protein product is CASRRETGVQPQHF.

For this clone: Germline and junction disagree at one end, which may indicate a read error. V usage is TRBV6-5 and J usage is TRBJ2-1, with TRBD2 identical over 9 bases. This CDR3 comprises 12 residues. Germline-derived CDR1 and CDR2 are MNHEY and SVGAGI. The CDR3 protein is CASSYLMAGGVF. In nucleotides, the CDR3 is TGTGCCAGCAGTTACCTGATGGCGGGGGGGGTCTTC.

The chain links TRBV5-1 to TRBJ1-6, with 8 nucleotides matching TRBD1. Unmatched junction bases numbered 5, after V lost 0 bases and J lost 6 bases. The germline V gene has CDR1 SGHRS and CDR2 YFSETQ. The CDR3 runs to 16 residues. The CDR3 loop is CASSLVTGGPNSPLHF. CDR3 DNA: TGCGCCAGCAGCTTGGTAACAGGGGGGCCTAATTCACCCCTCCACTTT.

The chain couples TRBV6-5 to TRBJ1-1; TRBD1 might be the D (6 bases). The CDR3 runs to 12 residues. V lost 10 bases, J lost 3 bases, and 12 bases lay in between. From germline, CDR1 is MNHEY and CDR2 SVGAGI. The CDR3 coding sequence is TGTGCCAACTTGGACAGATACACTGAAGCTTTCTTT. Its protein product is CANLDRYTEAFF.

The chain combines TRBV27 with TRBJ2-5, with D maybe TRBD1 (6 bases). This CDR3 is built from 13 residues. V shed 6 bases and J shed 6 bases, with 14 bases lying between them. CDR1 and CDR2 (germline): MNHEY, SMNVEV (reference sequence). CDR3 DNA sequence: TGTGCCAGCAGACCCACAGGGTTACAGACCCAGTACTTC. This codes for CASRPTGLQTQYF.

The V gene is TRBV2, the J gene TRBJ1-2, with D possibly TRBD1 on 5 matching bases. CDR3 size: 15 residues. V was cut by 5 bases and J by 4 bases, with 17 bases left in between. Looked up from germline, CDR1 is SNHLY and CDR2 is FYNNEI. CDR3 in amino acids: CASSSGTGVGYGYTF. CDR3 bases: TGTGCCAGCAGTTCCGGGACGGGGGTCGGCTATGGCTACACCTTC. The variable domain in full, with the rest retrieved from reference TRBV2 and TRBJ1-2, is EPEVTQTPSHQVTQMGQEVILRCVPISNHLYFYWYRQILGQKVEFLVSFYNNEISEKSEIFDDQFSVERPDGSNFTLKIRSTKLEDSAMYFCASSSGTGVGYGYTFGSGTRLTVV.

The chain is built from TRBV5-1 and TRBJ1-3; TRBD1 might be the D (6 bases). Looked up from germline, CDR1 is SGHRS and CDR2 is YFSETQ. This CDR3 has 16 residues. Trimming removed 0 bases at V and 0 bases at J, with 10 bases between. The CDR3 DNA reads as TGCGCCAGCAGCTTGGGGGGGCGCTCCTCTGGAAACACCATATATTTT. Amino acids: CASSLGGRSSGNTIYF.

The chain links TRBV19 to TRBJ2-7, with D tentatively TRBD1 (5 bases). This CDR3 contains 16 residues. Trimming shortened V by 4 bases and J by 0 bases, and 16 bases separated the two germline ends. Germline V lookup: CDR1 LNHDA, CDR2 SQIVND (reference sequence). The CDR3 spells CASSTYRQTDSYEQYF. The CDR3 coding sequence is TGTGCCAGTAGTACATACCGACAGACAGACTCCTACGAGCAGTACTTC.

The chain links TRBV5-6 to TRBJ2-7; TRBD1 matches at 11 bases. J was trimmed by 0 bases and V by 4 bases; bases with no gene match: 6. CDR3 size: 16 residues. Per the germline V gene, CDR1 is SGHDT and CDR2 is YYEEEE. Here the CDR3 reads CASSGGTGGSSYEQYF. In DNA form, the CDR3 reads TGTGCCAGCAGCGGGGGGACAGGGGGTAGCTCCTACGAGCAGTACTTC.

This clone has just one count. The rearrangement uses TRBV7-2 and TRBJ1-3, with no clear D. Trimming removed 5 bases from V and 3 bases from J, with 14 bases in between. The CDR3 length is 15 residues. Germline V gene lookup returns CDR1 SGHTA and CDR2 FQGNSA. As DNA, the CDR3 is TGTGCCAGCAGCCCACGGGTTGCAGATGGAAACACCATATATTTT. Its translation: CASSPRVADGNTIYF. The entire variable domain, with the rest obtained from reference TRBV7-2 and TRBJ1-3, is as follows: GAGVSQSPSNKVTEKGKDVELRCDPISGHTALYWYRQSLGQGLEFLIYFQGNSAPDKSGLPSDRFSAERTGGSVSTLTIQRTQQEDSAVYLCASSPRVADGNTIYFGEGSWLTVV.

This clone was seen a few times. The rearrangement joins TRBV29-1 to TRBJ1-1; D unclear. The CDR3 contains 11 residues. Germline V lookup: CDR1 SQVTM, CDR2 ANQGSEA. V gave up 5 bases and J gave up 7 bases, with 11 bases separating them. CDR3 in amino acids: CSVQSEIEAFF. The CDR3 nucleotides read TGCAGCGTTCAGTCCGAAATTGAAGCTTTCTTT. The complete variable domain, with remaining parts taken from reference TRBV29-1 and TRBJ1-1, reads SAVISQKPSRDICQRGTSLTIQCQVDSQVTMMFWYRQQPGQSLTLIATANQGSEATYESGFVIDKFPISRPNLTFSTLTVSNMSPEDSSIYLCSVQSEIEAFFGQGTRLTVV.

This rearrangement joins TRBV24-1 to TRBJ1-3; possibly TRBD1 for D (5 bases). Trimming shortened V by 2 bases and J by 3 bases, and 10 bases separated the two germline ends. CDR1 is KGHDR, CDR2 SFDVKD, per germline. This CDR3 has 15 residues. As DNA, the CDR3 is TGTGCCACCAGTGATTCATGGGGGGATGGAAACACCATATATTTT. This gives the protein CATSDSWGDGNTIYF.